The next 14 T cell receptor beta chains were all read from a single sample in a study of read filtering for tumor transcriptome and immune sequencing. Molecular barcoded adaptors covering alpha/delta and beta/gamma chains were used on approximately 400 ng RNA. From the reads, TCRdb called clonotypes with MiXCR, one entry per CDR3 protein. The sample lists fewer than 45,000 distinct CDR3 sequences; about an eighth were seen once. Sequenced sample: a population of CD138-negative cells sorted from bone marrow. The receptor set was obtained from a donor older than 35 with multiple myeloma.

Remarks on this clonotype: At one boundary the junction diverges from the germline segment, which might be a read error. The chain combines TRBV7-2 with TRBJ2-7, with 7 bases identical to TRBD2. Germline CDR1 and CDR2: SGHTA and FQGNSA. The CDR3 consists of 14 residues. The CDR3 DNA is TGTGCCAGCAGCTCTGAACTAGCGACCTACGAGCCGTACTTC. Translated, it gives CASSSELATYEPYF.

With regard to this clonotype: The junction departs from germline at one end; a sequencing error may be responsible. The V and J genes are TRBV2 and TRBJ2-5, with D unclear. CDR1 and CDR2 from the germline V gene are SNHLY and FYNNEI. CDR3 length: 12 residues. The CDR3 reads CASSQARETQYF. Written as DNA, the CDR3 is TGTGCCAGCAGTCAAGCTCGGGAGACCCAGTACTTC. Full variable domain (missing parts from reference TRBV2 and TRBJ2-5): EPEVTQTPSHQVTQMGQEVILRCVPISNHLYFYWYRQILGQKVEFLVSFYNNEISEKSEIFDDQFSVERPDGSNFTLKIRSTKLEDSAMYFCASSQARETQYFGPGTRLLVL.

Ten or more counts support this clonotype. In this CDR3 the conserved last residue, phenylalanine or tryptophan, is missing, so a read error is likely. The DNA is left out, because the CDR3 cannot be placed on it with certainty; the CDR3 is given as TCRdb lists it. The chain couples TRBV21-1 to TRBJ2-1; the table's D call, TRBD2, was not checked against the DNA. TRBV21-1 is labeled a pseudogene. Termini included, the CDR3 measures 16 amino acids. Here the CDR3 reads CASSIPGGRSYNEQFY.

This clonotype was seen repeatedly, ten times or more. The chain links TRBV2 to TRBJ2-5, with 7 bases lining up with TRBD2. The V gene's germline CDR1 is SNHLY and CDR2 FYNNEI. The CDR3 contains 15 residues. The V segment lost 2 bases and the J segment 5 bases; nucleotides outside the gene matches: 8. Here the CDR3 DNA reads TGTGCCAGCAGTGAATCCCCGGGCGGGAGTGAGACCCAGTACTTC. It encodes CASSESPGGSETQYF.

This clonotype has more than one count but fewer than ten. A read error is possible here, since a much larger clone lies one base away. CDR3 coding DNA: TGCAGCGTACCTGAGGGAGGGACAAATACGCAGTATTTT. Residues: CSVPEGGTNTQYF. This chain uses TRBV29-1 with TRBJ2-3; maybe TRBD2 (7 bases). This CDR3 has 13 amino acids. Per the germline V gene, CDR1 is SQVTM and CDR2 is ANQGSEA. Trimming pared 6 bases from V and 7 bases from J, leaving 17 bases between.

V is TRBV7-9 and J is TRBJ2-7; D gene ambiguous. Germline V gene lookup returns CDR1 SEHNR and CDR2 FQNEAQ (reference sequence). Trimming shortened V by 5 bases and J by 5 bases, and 13 bases separated the two germline ends. This CDR3 is 13 amino acids long. Here the CDR3 DNA reads TGTGCCAGCAGCCCAGCAGGTGTCCACGAGCAGTACTTC. It yields the protein CASSPAGVHEQYF. Together with reference TRBV7-9 and TRBJ2-7, the CDR3 gives the full variable domain: DTGVSQNPRHKITKRGQNVTFRCDPISEHNRLYWYRQTLGQGPEFLTYFQNEAQLEKSRLLSDRFSAERPKGSFSTLEIQRTEQGDSAMYLCASSPAGVHEQYFGPGTRLTVT.

The table lists this clonotype with many counts. The CDR3 region is CASNPKDRVAANGYTF. DNA for the CDR3: TGTGCCAGCAATCCAAAAGACAGGGTAGCGGCGAATGGCTACACCTTC. This chain joins TRBV2 and TRBJ1-2; TRBD1 aligns across 7 bases. This CDR3 spans 16 amino acids. Germline-derived CDR1 and CDR2 are SNHLY and FYNNEI. The V gene end was trimmed by 7 bases and the J gene end by 6 bases; junction bases not matched to a gene: 17.

This clonotype was detected many times. The chain carries TRBV28 and TRBJ2-7; 9 nucleotides align to TRBD2. The CDR3 sequence is 14 residues long. Unmatched junction bases numbered 8, after V lost 7 bases and J lost 4 bases. Germline CDR1 and CDR2: MDHEN and SYDVKM. CDR3: CASKIAGARYEQYF. The DNA of the CDR3 is TGTGCCAGCAAAATAGCGGGAGCCCGTTACGAGCAGTACTTC.

This clonotype was observed a few times. A much larger clonotype is one base distant, so this may be a read error. The conserved closing phenylalanine or tryptophan is absent in this CDR3, likely reflecting a read error. The genes are TRBV28 and TRBJ2-7; a possible D gene is TRBD1 (5 bases). This CDR3 is 15 amino acids long. The V gene lost 2 bases and the J gene lost 4 bases, with 15 bases spanning the gap. The germline gives CDR1 MDHEN, CDR2 SYDVKM. This CDR3 is CASSLGARNTYEQYL. The DNA of the CDR3 is TGTGCCAGCAGTTTAGGGGCACGCAATACTTACGAGCAGTACCTC.

V usage is TRBV7-9 and J usage is TRBJ2-7; 11 bases fit TRBD1. Looked up from germline, CDR1 is SEHNR and CDR2 is FQNEAQ (reference sequence). The J segment lost 3 bases and the V segment lost 5 bases, leaving 3 bases of the junction unmatched. The CDR3 has 14 residues. DNA for the CDR3: TGTGCCAGCAGCGCGGACAGGGGGCACTACGAGCAGTACTTC. This encodes CASSADRGHYEQYF.

This clonotype was seen at least ten times. This chain uses TRBV20-1 with TRBJ2-3; TRBD2 is a possible D gene (5 bases). V lost 5 bases and J 0 bases, leaving 21 bases between the germline ends. The CDR3 runs 17 residues. CDR1 and CDR2 (germline): DFQATT, SNEGSKA (reference sequence). The CDR3 DNA follows: TGCAGTGCTCACCGTCGGTGGCGGGCTGCTAGCACAGATACGCAGTATTTT. Amino acid sequence: CSAHRRWRAASTDTQYF.

This clonotype came up many times. The rearrangement joins TRBV11-2 to TRBJ2-1, with 12 bases identical to TRBD2. This CDR3 region has 16 residues. Per the germline V gene, CDR1 is SGHAT and CDR2 is FQNNGV. With V trimmed by 5 bases and J by 6 bases, 8 bases remained unmatched. The CDR3 bases are TGTGCCAGCAGCGTCCGACTAGCGGGAGTGGGCAATGAGCAGTTCTTC. Its translation: CASSVRLAGVGNEQFF.

At least ten counts were recorded for this clonotype. The chain joins TRBV10-3 to TRBJ2-7; no clear D. V lost 0 bases to trimming and J lost 0 bases, with 18 bases between them. The V gene's germline CDR1 is ENHRY and CDR2 SYGVKD. The CDR3 has 18 amino acids. This CDR3 reads CAISESKGFQRSSYEQYF. DNA for the CDR3: TGTGCCATCAGTGAGTCGAAAGGATTCCAGAGGAGCTCCTACGAGCAGTACTTC.

About this clonotype: A far more abundant clone sits one base away, making this likely a read error. Since the CDR3 does not end with the conserved phenylalanine or tryptophan, this likely comes from a read error. The CDR3, as DNA: TGTGCCAGCAGCTCAAGACAGGGGGCCACGACCACTGAAGCTTTCCTT. It encodes CASSSRQGATTTEAFL. The chain recombines TRBV7-2 with TRBJ1-1; 10 nucleotides line up with TRBD1. V was clipped by 4 bases and J by 4 bases; unmatched bases: 9. CDR1 SGHTA and CDR2 FQGNSA come from the germline V gene. The CDR3 runs to 16 residues.